This is a list of T cell receptor beta chains from one sample in a study of response to subunit inactivated influenza vaccine. In TCRdb, the RT-PCR reads were re-called with MiXCR into one record per CDR3 protein. This repertoire shows under 950,000 distinct CDR3 sequences, 21% found once; its top ten account for around 9.6%. The specimen comprised PBMCs from blood, sampled about 5 days after vaccination. The receptors originated from a middle-aged man who received an inactivated influenza vaccine. CDR3s include the opening cysteine and the closing phenylalanine or tryptophan.

j_call v_call cdr3_aa
TRBJ2-1 TRBV11-2 CASSSMEVRSYNEQFF
TRBJ2-1 TRBV6-5 CASSYGTSGGANNEQFF
TRBJ2-2 TRBV6-2/TRBV6-3 CASRPGQGRTGELFF
TRBJ2-7 TRBV7-9 CASSLSGTPYEQYF
TRBJ1-5 TRBV6-2/TRBV6-3 CASSLQGAGVNQPQHF
TRBJ2-7 TRBV12-3/TRBV12-4 CASSSAVGAFFEQYF
TRBJ2-7 TRBV6-1 CASYNREGAYEQYF
TRBJ2-5 TRBV29-1 CSVVFVDYPETQYF
TRBJ2-2 TRBV24-1 CATRGPETTGELFF
TRBJ2-3 TRBV4-1 CASSPRGSAGAFDTQYF
TRBJ2-3 TRBV29-1 CSYNGLAGFTDTQYF
TRBJ2-7 TRBV7-9 CASSLRQDNSYEQYF
TRBJ2-7 TRBV9 CASSPPLGGYEQYF
TRBJ1-2 TRBV5-1 CASTLGQGYGYTF
TRBJ2-5 TRBV5-1 CASSLWGGLAGYQETQYF
TRBJ1-5 TRBV28 CASSPTDLSGNQPQHF
TRBJ2-1 TRBV6-2/TRBV6-3 CASTSRDEQFF
TRBJ2-7 TRBV29-1 CSVVGGSREQYF
TRBJ2-3 TRBV11-2 CASSLDPRFAGTTDTQYF
TRBJ2-1 TRBV29-1 CSVEGRLSSYNEQFF
TRBJ2-3 TRBV4-1 CASSQAWVGTDTQYF
TRBJ1-1 TRBV5-1 CASTQDGMNTEAFF
TRBJ2-3 TRBV6-5 CASRYNGPDTQYF
TRBJ2-7 TRBV7-2 CASSFLAGESYEQYF
TRBJ2-3 TRBV15 CATSRVLAGGARDTQYF
TRBJ2-1 TRBV6-2/TRBV6-3 CASTQGGLGKVNEQFF
TRBJ2-1 TRBV20-1 CSASSRLYNEQFF
TRBJ2-7 TRBV5-6 CASSTPHGGLEQYF
TRBJ1-1 TRBV12-3/TRBV12-4 CASSFQGSGNTEAFF
TRBJ2-3 TRBV7-2 CASSLVSASVTDTQYF
TRBJ2-1 TRBV5-1 CASSLQASSYNEQFF
TRBJ2-1 TRBV11-3 CASSLQAVSYNEQFF
TRBJ2-7 TRBV7-9 CASDRTGEYEQYF
TRBJ2-1 TRBV29-1 CSVEGGEQFF
TRBJ1-2 TRBV7-9 CASSLDRLPSLGYTF
TRBJ2-3 TRBV3-1 CASSQDLPSDTQYF
TRBJ2-7 TRBV30 CAWSRSGALNEQYF
TRBJ1-1 TRBV9 CASSVKPGTNTEAFF
TRBJ2-2 TRBV29-1 CSVVTLKGTGELFF
TRBJ2-1 TRBV5-1 CASSLDSLAGYNEQFF
TRBJ1-2 TRBV12-3/TRBV12-4 CASSYRAAGDGYTF
TRBJ2-1 TRBV29-1 CSVDLTYNEQFF
TRBJ2-7 TRBV6-2/TRBV6-3 CASSHQGRGVSYEQYF
TRBJ2-7 TRBV25-1 CATRTGASYEQYF
TRBJ1-1 TRBV20-1 CSAKRGGAEAFF
TRBJ2-2 TRBV5-1 CASSWDRAAGELFF